This paragraph covers one TCR beta chain sequence. Constant-region reverse primers amplified full-length variable regions, followed by semi-nested Nested Universal Primer A PCR. Via MiXCR, TCRdb re-called the 5' RACE reads, giving one row per CDR3 protein. The repertoire holds about 40,000 distinct CDR3 sequences, 30% seen once, with 4% to 4.5% in the top ten. Germline values: CDR1 SGDLS, CDR2 YYNGEE. This CDR3 contains 14 residues. V lost 4 bases to trimming and J lost 4 bases, with 14 bases between them. The rearrangement uses TRBV9 and TRBJ1-2; TRBD1 is a possible D gene (6 bases). The receptor was isolated from a female donor with breast cancer. Material for sequencing was tumor-infiltrating memory CD4+ T cells sorted from the breast tumor. The subset denotes: memory CD4+ T cells, CD4+CD45RO+CD25-. CDR3 amino acids: CASSPQTGLYGYTF. The CDR3 region has the DNA TGTGCCAGCAGCCCGCAGACAGGACTCTATGGCTACACCTTC.